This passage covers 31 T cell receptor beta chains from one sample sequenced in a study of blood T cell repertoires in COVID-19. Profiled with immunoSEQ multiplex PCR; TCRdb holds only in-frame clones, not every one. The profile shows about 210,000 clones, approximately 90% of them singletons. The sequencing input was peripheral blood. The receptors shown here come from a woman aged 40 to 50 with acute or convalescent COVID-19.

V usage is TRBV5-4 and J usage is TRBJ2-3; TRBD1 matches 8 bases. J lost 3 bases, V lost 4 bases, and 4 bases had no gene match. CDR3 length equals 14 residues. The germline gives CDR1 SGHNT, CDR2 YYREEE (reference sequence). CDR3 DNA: TGTGCCAGCAGCCGCGGACAGGGAACAGATACGCAGTATTTT. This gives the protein CASSRGQGTDTQYF.

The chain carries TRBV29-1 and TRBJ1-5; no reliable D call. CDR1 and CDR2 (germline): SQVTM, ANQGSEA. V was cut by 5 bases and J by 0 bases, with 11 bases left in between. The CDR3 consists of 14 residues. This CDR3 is CSVKADNSNQPQHF. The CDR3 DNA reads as TGCAGCGTTAAGGCAGACAATAGCAATCAGCCCCAGCATTTT.

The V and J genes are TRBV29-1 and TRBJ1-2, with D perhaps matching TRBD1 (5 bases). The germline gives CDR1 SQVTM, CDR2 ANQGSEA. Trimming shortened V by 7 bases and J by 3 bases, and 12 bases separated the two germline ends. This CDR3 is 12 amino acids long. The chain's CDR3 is CSADISHYGYTF. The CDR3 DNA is TGCAGCGCGGACATCTCTCACTATGGCTACACCTTC. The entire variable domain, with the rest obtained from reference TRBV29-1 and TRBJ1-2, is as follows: SAVISQKPSRDICQRGTSLTIQCQVDSQVTMMFWYRQQPGQSLTLIATANQGSEATYESGFVIDKFPISRPNLTFSTLTVSNMSPEDSSIYLCSADISHYGYTFGSGTRLTVV.

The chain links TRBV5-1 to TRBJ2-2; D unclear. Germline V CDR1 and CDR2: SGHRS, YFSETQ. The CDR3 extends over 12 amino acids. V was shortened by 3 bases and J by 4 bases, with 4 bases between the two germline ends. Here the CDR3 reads CASSYGTGELFF. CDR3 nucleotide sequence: TGCGCCAGCAGCTACGGCACCGGGGAGCTGTTTTTT. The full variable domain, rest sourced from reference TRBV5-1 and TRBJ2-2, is KAGVTQTPRYLIKTRGQQVTLSCSPISGHRSVSWYQQTPGQGLQFLFEYFSETQRNKGNFPGRFSGRQFSNSRSEMNVSTLELGDSALYLCASSYGTGELFFGEGSRLTVL.

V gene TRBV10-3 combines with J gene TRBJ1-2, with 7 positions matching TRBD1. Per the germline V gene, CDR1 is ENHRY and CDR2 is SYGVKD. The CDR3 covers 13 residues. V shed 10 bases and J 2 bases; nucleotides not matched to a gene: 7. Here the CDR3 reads CATTPDRNYGYTF. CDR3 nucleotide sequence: TGTGCCACCACGCCGGACAGGAACTATGGCTACACCTTC.

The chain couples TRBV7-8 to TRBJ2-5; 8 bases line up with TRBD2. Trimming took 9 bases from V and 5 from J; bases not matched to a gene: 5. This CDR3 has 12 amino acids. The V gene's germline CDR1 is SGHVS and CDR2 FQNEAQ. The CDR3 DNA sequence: TGTGCCAGTCATCGGGGGGGGGAGACCCAGTACTTC. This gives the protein CASHRGGETQYF.

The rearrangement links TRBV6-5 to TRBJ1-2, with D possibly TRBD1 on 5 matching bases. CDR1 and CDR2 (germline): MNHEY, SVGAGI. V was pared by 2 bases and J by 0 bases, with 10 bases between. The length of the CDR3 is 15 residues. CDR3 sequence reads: CASSYGQGSNYGYTF. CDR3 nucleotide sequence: TGTGCCAGCAGTTACGGGCAGGGCTCTAACTATGGCTACACCTTC.

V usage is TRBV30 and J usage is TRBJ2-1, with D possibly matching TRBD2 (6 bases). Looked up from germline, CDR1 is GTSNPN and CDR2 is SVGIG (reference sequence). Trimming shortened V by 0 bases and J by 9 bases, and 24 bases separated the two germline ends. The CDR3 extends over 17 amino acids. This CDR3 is CAWSVLSLRGSLREQFF. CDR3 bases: TGTGCCTGGAGTGTACTGAGTCTTCGGGGGTCCCTCCGTGAGCAGTTCTTC.

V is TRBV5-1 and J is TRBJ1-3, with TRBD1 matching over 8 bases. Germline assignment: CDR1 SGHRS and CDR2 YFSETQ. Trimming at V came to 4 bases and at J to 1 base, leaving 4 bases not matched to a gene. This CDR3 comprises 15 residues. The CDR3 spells CASSPDRVSGNTIYF. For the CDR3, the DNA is TGCGCCAGCAGCCCGGACAGGGTGTCTGGAAACACCATATATTTT.

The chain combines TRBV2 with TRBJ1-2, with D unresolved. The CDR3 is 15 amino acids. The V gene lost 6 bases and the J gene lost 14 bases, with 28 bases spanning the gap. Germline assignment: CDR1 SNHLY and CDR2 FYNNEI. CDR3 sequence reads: CASSDTRGNTFNRTF. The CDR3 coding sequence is TGTGCCAGCAGCGACACCCGTGGTAATACCTTTAATCGGACCTTC.

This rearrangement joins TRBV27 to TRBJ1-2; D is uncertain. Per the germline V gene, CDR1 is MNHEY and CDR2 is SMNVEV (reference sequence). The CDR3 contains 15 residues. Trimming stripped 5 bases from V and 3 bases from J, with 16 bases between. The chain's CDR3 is CASSGRRGNDYGYTF. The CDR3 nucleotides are TGTGCCAGCAGTGGCCGCCGGGGTAACGACTATGGCTACACCTTC.

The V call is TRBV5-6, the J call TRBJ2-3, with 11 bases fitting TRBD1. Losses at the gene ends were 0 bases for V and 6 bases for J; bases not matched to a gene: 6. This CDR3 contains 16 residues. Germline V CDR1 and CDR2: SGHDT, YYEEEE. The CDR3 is CASSLGGQGAWDTQYF. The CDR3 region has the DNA TGTGCCAGCAGCTTGGGTGGACAGGGGGCTTGGGATACGCAGTATTTT.

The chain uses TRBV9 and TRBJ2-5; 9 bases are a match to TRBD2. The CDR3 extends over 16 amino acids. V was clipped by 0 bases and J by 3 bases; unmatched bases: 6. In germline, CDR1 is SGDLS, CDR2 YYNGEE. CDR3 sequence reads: CASSVGVSGGEETQYF. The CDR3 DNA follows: TGTGCCAGCAGCGTAGGGGTTAGCGGGGGTGAAGAGACCCAGTACTTC.

The CDR3 protein is CASSSLGGMNTGELFF. CDR3 bases: TGCGCCAGCAGCTCTCTGGGGGGGATGAACACCGGGGAGCTGTTTTTT. The rearrangement links TRBV5-1 to TRBJ2-2; TRBD2 agrees at 7 bases. The length of the CDR3 is 16 residues. Germline CDR1 reads SGHRS; CDR2 reads YFSETQ. J gave up 1 base and V 3 bases, and 6 bases lay outside the gene matches.

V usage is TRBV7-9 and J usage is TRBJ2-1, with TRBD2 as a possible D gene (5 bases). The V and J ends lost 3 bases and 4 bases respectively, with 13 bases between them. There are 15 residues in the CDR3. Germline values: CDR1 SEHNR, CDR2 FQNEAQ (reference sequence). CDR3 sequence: CASSLGAALYNEQFF. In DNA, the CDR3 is TGTGCCAGCAGCTTGGGAGCGGCTCTGTACAATGAGCAGTTCTTC.

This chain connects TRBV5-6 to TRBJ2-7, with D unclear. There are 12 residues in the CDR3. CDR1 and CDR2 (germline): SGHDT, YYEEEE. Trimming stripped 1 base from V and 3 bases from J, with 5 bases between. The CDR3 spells CASSLFSYEQYV. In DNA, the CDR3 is TGTGCCAGCAGCTTGTTCAGCTACGAGCAGTACGTC.

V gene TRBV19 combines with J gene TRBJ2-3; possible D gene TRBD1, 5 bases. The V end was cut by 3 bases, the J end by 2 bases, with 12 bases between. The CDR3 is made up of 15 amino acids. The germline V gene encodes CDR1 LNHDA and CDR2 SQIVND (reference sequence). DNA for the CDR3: TGTGCCAGTAGTATCCTTGACAGAGACACAGATACGCAGTATTTT. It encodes CASSILDRDTDTQYF. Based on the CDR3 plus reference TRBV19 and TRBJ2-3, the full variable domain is DGGITQSPKYLFRKEGQNVTLSCEQNLNHDAMYWYRQDPGQGLRLIYYSQIVNDFQKGDIAEGYSVSREKKESFPLTVTSAQKNPTAFYLCASSILDRDTDTQYFGPGTRLTVL.

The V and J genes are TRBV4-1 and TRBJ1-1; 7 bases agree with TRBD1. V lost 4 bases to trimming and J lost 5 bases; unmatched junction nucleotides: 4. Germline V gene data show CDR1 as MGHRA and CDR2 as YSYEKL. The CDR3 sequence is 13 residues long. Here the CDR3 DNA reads TGCGCCAGCAGCCGCACGACAGGGACTGAAGCTTTCTTT. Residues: CASSRTTGTEAFF.

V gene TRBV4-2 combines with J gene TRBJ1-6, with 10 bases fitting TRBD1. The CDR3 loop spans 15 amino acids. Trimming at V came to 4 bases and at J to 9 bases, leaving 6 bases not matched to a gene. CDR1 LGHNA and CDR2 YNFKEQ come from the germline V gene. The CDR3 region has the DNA TGTGCCAGCAGCCGAAGGACAGGGGGAATTTCACCCCTCCACTTT. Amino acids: CASSRRTGGISPLHF.

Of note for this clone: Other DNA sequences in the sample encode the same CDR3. CDR3 coding DNA: TGCGCCAGCAGCTTTGGACAGGGTGGTGAAAAACTGTTTTTT. Amino acids: CASSFGQGGEKLFF. The rearrangement joins TRBV5-1 to TRBJ1-4, with 8 bases matching TRBD1. Germline CDR1 is SGHRS and CDR2 is YFSETQ. J lost 7 bases, V lost 2 bases, and 4 bases had no gene match. The CDR3 extends over 14 amino acids.

The CDR3 loop reads CASSFSSGELEAFF. CDR3 DNA sequence: TGTGCCAGCAGCTTCAGTTCGGGAGAGCTCGAAGCTTTCTTT. The chain carries TRBV7-8 and TRBJ1-1, with D uncertain. Germline CDR1 SGHVS, CDR2 FQNEAQ. This CDR3 is built from 14 residues. The V end was cut by 3 bases, the J end by 8 bases, with 16 bases between. Filled out from reference TRBV7-8 and TRBJ1-1, the complete variable domain reads GAGVSQSPRYKVAKRGQDVALRCDPISGHVSLFWYQQALGQGPEFLTYFQNEAQLDKSGLPSDRFFAERPEGSVSTLKIQRTQQEDSAVYLCASSFSSGELEAFFGQGTRLTVV.

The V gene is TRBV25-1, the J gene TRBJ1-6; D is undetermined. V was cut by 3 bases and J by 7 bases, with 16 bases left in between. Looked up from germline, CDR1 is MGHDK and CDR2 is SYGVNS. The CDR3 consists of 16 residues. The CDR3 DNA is TGTGCCAGCAGTGATCCCCCAGGTCTTGCCAATTCACCCCTCCACTTT. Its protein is CASSDPPGLANSPLHF.

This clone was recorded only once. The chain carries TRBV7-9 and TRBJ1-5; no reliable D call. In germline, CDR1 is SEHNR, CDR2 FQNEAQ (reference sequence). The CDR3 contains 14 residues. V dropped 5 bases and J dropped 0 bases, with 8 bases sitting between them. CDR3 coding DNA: TGTGCCAGCAGCCTGAGTTATAGCAATCAGCCCCAGCATTTT. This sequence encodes CASSLSYSNQPQHF.

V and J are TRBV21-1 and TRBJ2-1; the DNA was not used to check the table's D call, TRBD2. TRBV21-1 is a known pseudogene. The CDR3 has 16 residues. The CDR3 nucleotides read TGTGCCAGCAGCAAAGTTAGCCGGGAATGCTACAATGAGCAGTTCTTC. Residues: CASSKVSRECYNEQFF.

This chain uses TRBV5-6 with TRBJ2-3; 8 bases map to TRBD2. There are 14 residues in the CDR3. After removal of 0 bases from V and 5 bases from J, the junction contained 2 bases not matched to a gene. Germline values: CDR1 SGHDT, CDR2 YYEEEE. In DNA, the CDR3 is TGTGCCAGCAGCTTGGGACTAGCGTTAGATACGCAGTATTTT. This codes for CASSLGLALDTQYF.

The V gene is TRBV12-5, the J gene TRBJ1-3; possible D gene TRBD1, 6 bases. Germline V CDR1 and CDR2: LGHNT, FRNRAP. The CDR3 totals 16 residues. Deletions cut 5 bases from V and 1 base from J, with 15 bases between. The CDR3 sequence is CASGKLQGVSGNTIYF. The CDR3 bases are TGTGCTAGTGGTAAATTACAGGGAGTATCTGGAAACACCATATATTTT.

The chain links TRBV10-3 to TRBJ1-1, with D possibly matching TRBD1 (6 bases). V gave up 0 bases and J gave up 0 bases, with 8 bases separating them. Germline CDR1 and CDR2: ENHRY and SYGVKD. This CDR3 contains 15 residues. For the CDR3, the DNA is TGTGCCATCAGTGAGTCCCGGACAGTGAACACTGAAGCTTTCTTT. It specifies CAISESRTVNTEAFF.

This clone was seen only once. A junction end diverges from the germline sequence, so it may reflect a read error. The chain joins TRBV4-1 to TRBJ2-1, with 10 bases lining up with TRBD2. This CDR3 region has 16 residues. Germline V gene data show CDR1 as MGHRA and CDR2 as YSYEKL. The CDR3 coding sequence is TGCGCCAGCAGCCTTTCTAGCGGGGGCTCCTCCAATGAGCAGTTCTTC. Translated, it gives CASSLSSGGSSNEQFF.

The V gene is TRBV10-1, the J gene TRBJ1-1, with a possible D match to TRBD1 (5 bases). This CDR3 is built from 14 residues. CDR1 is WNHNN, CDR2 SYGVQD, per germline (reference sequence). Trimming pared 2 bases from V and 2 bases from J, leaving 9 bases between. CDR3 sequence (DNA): TGCGCCAGCAGTGAGCAGGGTCTAAACACTGAAGCTTTCTTT. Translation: CASSEQGLNTEAFF.

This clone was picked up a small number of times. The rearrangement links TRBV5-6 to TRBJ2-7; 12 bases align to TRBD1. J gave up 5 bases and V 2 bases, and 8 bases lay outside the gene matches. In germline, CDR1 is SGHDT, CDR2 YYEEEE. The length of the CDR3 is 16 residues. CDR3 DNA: TGTGCCAGCAGCTTTTGGGGGACAGGGGGCATCGACGAGCAGTACGTC. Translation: CASSFWGTGGIDEQYV.

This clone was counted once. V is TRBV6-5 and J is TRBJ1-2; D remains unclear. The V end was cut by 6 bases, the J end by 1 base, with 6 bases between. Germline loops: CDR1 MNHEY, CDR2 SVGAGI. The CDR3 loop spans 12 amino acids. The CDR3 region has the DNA TGTGCCAGCAGGAGGATTAACTATGGCTACACCTTC. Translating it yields CASRRINYGYTF.